A single sample gave rise to the 17 T cell receptor beta chains below, sequenced in a study of monozygotic twins with inflammatory bowel disease. TCRdb reprocessed the 5' RACE reads, keeping one entry per CDR3 protein, no DNA. This table lists about 450,000 distinct CDR3 sequences. Material: blood. These receptors were taken from a human donor with ulcerative colitis or Crohn's disease, or a healthy co-twin of an affected twin (not recorded which).

The V gene is TRBV4-1, the J gene TRBJ2-5. Germline-derived CDR1 and CDR2 are MGHRA and YSYEKL. CDR3 length equals 13 residues. The CDR3 region is CASSLAVQETQYF.

The V call is TRBV18, the J call TRBJ2-5. Germline lookup yields CDR1 KGHSH and CDR2 LQKENI. The CDR3 is 13 amino acids. This CDR3 is CASSRLVQETQYF.

V is TRBV5-4 and J is TRBJ2-7; TCRdb names TRBD2, which stays unverified in the absence of DNA. The length of the CDR3 is 12 residues. Looked up from germline, CDR1 is SGHNT and CDR2 is YYREEE (reference sequence). CDR3 amino acids: CASRGLDTEQYF.

The rearrangement joins TRBV5-1 to TRBJ1-1. There are 14 residues in the CDR3. Germline values: CDR1 SGHRS, CDR2 YFSETQ. CDR3 sequence reads: CASSGSDSNTEAFF.

The chain employs TRBV5-1 and TRBJ2-7. CDR3 length: 14 amino acids. The germline CDR1 and CDR2 sequences are SGHRS and YFSETQ. CDR3 in amino acids: CASRPIDLDYEQYF.

The rearrangement uses TRBV2 and TRBJ2-5; TCRdb picks TRBD1, but there is no DNA to check that call. CDR1 and CDR2 (germline): SNHLY, FYNNEI. The CDR3 is made up of 14 amino acids. CDR3 region: CASSGQGLGETQYF.

This chain uses TRBV6-5 with TRBJ2-5. The CDR3 contains 13 residues. Germline V gene data show CDR1 as MNHEY and CDR2 as SVGAGI. CDR3 amino acids: CASSYSTQETQYF.

This CDR3 is CASSYQTGPSYEQYF. The chain uses TRBV6-5 and TRBJ2-7; the D gene TCRdb calls, TRBD1, cannot be checked with no DNA. This CDR3 has 15 amino acids. Germline CDR1 is MNHEY and CDR2 is SVGAGI.

This chain links TRBV5-1 with TRBJ2-5. The CDR3 has 14 amino acids. In germline, CDR1 is SGHRS, CDR2 YFSETQ. CDR3 loop: CASSLDFGLETQYF.

This chain joins TRBV30 and TRBJ1-6; TCRdb reports TRBD1, a call that lacks DNA to check it against. In germline, CDR1 is GTSNPN, CDR2 SVGIG (reference sequence). The CDR3 loop spans 13 amino acids. The CDR3 protein is CAWMTGGNSPLHF.

The gene calls are TRBV5-1 and TRBJ2-1; the D gene TCRdb calls, TRBD2, cannot be checked with no DNA. Germline V gene data show CDR1 as SGHRS and CDR2 as YFSETQ. The CDR3 sequence is 16 residues long. CDR3 residues: CASSTGTSVVVNEQFF.

The chain joins TRBV25-1 to TRBJ2-7; TCRdb gives TRBD1 as the D gene, but with no DNA this cannot be confirmed. Germline V CDR1 and CDR2: MGHDK, SYGVNS. The CDR3 is made up of 15 amino acids. CDR3 protein: CASSATGTGTGEQYF.

This chain uses TRBV5-1 with TRBJ1-3. Germline assignment: CDR1 SGHRS and CDR2 YFSETQ. This CDR3 is 15 amino acids long. The CDR3 sequence is CASSLQPGSGNTIYF.

CDR3 loop: CASSLASGGLNEQFF. The chain combines TRBV5-1 with TRBJ2-1; as DNA is missing, the TRBD2 call by TCRdb cannot be tested. The CDR3 runs 15 residues. Looked up from germline, CDR1 is SGHRS and CDR2 is YFSETQ.

CDR3 residues: CASSRADTSYNEQFF. The rearrangement uses TRBV7-3 and TRBJ2-1; TCRdb gives TRBD2 as the D gene, but with no DNA this cannot be confirmed. Germline V CDR1 and CDR2: SGHTA, FQGTGA. This CDR3 has 15 residues.

The rearrangement uses TRBV7-2 and TRBJ2-3; TCRdb calls TRBD1, which cannot be checked without DNA. There are 12 residues in the CDR3. Germline assignment: CDR1 SGHTA and CDR2 FQGNSA. The CDR3 is CASSLVGPRKYF.

The rearrangement joins TRBV20-1 to TRBJ2-2; no DNA is available, so the TRBD2 call from TCRdb remains unchecked. The germline CDR1 and CDR2 sequences are DFQATT and SNEGSKA (reference sequence). The length of the CDR3 is 17 residues. The chain's CDR3 is CSVRGRAGDLNTGELFF.